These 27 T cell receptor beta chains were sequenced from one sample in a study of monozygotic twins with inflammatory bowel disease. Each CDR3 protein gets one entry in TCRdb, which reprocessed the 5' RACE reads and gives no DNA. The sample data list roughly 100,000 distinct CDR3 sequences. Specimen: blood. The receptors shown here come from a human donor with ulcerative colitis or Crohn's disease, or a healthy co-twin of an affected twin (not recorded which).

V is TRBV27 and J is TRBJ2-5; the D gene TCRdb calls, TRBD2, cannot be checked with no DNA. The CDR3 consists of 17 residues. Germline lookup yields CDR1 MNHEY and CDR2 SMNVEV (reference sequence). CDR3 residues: CASSYKGLAGPQETQYF.

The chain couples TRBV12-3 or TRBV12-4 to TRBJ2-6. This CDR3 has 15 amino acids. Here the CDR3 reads CASREPRSGANVLTF.

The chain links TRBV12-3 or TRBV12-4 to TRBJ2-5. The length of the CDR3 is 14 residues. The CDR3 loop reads CASSEAGDQETQYF.

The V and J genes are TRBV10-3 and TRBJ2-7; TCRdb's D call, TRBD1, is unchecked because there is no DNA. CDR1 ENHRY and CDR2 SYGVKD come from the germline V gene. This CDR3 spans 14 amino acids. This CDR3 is CATDPTGRRNEQYF.

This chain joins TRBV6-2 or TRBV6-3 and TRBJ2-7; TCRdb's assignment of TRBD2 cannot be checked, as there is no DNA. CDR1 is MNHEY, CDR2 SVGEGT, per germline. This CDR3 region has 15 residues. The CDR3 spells CASSYTSGTTYEQYF.

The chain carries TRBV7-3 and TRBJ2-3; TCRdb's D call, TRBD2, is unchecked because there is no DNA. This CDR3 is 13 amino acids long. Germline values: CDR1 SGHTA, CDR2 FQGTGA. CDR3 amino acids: CASSLREGDTQYF.

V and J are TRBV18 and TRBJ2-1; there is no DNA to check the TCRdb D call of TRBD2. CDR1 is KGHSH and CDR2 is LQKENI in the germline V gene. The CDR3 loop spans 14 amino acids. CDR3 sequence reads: CASSPLTRNNEQFF.

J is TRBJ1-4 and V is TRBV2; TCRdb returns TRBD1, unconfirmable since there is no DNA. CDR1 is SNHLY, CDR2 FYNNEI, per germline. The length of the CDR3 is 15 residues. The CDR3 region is CASIIRQTTNEKLFF.

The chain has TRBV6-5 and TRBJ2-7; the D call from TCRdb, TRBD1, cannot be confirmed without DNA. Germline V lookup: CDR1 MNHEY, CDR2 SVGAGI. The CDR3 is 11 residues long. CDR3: CASREGYEQYF.

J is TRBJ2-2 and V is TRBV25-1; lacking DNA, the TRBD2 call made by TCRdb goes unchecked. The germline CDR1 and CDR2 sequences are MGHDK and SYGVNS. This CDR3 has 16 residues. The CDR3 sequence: CASSELASGRSGELFF. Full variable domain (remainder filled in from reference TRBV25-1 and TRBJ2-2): EADIYQTPRYLVIGTGKKITLECSQTMGHDKMYWYQQDPGMELHLIHYSYGVNSTEKGDLSSESTVSRIRTEHFPLTLESARPSHTSQYLCASSELASGRSGELFFGEGSRLTVL.

CDR3 residues: CASSVDPGMGYNEQFF. The V call is TRBV9, the J call TRBJ2-1; TCRdb selects TRBD1, and the lack of DNA leaves this call unchecked. CDR3 length equals 16 residues. CDR1 and CDR2 from the germline V gene are SGDLS and YYNGEE.

The chain's CDR3 is CASSPRGHAVGTNEKLFF. The gene calls are TRBV18 and TRBJ1-4. This CDR3 is 18 amino acids long. The germline V gene encodes CDR1 KGHSH and CDR2 LQKENI.

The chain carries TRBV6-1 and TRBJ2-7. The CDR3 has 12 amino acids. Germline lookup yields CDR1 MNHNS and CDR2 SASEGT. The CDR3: CASIVERGEQYF.

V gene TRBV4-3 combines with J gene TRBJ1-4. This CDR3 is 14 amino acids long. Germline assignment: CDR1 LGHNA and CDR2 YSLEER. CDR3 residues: CASSSVATNEKLFF.

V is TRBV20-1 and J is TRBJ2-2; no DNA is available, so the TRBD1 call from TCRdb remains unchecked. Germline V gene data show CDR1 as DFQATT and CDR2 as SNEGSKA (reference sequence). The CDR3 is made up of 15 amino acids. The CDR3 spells CSARTFQGNTGELFF.

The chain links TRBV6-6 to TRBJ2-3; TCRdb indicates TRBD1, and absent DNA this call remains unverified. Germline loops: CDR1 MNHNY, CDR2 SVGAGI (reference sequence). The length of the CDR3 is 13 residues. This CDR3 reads CASSYRDTDTQYF.

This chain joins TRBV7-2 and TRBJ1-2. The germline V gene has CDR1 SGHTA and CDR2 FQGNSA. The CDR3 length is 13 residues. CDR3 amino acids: CASSPRDSYGYTF.

CDR3: CSATNMDEQYF. The chain combines TRBV20-1 with TRBJ2-7. Looked up from germline, CDR1 is DFQATT and CDR2 is SNEGSKA (reference sequence). The CDR3 covers 11 residues.

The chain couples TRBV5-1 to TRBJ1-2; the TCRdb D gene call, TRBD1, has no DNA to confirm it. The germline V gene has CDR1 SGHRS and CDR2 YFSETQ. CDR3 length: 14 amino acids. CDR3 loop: CASSEPGRLFAYTF.

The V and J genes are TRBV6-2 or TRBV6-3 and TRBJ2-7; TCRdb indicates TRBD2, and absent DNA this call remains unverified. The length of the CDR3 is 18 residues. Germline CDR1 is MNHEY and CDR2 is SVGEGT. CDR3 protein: CASSSTDPLQRALLEQYF.

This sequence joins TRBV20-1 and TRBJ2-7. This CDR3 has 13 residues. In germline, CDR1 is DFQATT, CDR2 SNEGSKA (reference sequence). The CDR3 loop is CSADTGTPYEQYF.

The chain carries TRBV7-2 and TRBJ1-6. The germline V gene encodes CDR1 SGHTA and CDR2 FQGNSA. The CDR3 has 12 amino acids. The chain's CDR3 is CASSPINSPLHF.

The CDR3 spells CASSAERTGNEQYF. This chain joins TRBV7-6 and TRBJ2-7; with no DNA, the TCRdb D assignment of TRBD1 cannot be verified. The CDR3 totals 14 residues. Looked up from germline, CDR1 is SGHVS and CDR2 is FNYEAQ. Using reference TRBV7-6 and TRBJ2-7 for the parts outside the CDR3, the full variable domain is GAGVSQSPRYKVTKRGQDVALRCDPISGHVSLYWYRQALGQGPEFLTYFNYEAQQDKSGLPNDRFSAERPEGSISTLTIQRTEQRDSAMYRCASSAERTGNEQYFGPGTRLTVT.

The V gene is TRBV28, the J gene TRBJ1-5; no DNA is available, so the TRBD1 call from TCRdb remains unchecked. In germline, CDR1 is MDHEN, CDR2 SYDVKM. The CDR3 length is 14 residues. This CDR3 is CASLIGDGIQPQHF.

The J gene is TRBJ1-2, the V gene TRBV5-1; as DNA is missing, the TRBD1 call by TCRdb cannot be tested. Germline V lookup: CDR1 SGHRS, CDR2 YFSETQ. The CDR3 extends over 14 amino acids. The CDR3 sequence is CASSFRRRGYGYTF.

The CDR3 here is CASRWAPSNSPLHF. This chain connects TRBV12-3 or TRBV12-4 to TRBJ1-6. The CDR3 sequence is 14 residues long.

This CDR3 is CASSQDTSLFYNEQFF. The rearrangement links TRBV4-3 to TRBJ2-1; as DNA is missing, the TRBD2 call by TCRdb cannot be tested. The germline gives CDR1 LGHNA, CDR2 YSLEER. CDR3 length: 16 amino acids.